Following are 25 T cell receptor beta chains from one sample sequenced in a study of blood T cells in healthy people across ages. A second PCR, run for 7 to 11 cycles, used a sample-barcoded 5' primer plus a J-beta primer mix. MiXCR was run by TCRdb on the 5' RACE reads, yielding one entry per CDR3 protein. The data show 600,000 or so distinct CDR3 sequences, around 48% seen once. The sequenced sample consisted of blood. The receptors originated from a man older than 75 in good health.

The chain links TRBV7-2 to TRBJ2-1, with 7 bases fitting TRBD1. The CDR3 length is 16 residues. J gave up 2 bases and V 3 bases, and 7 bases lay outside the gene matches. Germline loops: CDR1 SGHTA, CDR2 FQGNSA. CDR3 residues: CASSLWTGRAYNEQFF. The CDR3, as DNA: TGTGCCAGCAGCTTGTGGACAGGACGCGCCTACAATGAGCAGTTCTTC.

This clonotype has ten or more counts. The CDR3 protein is CASSPNRAIGETQYF. CDR3 sequence (DNA): TGTGCCAGCAGCCCGAACAGGGCGATCGGAGAGACCCAGTACTTC. The chain links TRBV27 to TRBJ2-5; TRBD1 might be the D (6 bases). The CDR3 is made up of 15 amino acids. The germline V gene encodes CDR1 MNHEY and CDR2 SMNVEV (reference sequence). V lost 6 bases and J 4 bases, leaving 18 bases between the germline ends.

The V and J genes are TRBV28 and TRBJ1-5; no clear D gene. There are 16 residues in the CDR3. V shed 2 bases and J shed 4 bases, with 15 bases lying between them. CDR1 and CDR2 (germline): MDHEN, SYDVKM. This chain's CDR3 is CASSLITGRGNQPQHF. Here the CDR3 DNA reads TGTGCCAGCAGTTTAATTACGGGCCGAGGGAATCAGCCCCAGCATTTT.

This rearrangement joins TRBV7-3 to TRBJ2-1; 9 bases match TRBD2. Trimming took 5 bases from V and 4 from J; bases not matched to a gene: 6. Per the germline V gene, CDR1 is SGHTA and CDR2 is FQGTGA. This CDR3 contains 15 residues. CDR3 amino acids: CASSPTSGLYNEQFF. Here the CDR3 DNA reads TGTGCCAGCAGCCCCACTAGCGGGCTGTACAATGAGCAGTTCTTC.

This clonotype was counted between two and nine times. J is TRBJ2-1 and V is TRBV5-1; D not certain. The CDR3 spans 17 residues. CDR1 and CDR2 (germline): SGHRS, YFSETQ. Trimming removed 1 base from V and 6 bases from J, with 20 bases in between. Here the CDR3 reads CASSLNPPDSAFNEQFF. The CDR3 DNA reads TGCGCCAGCAGCTTGAATCCCCCGGATTCTGCCTTCAATGAGCAGTTCTTC.

CDR3 protein: CASRSSQGRGNTQYF. The CDR3 DNA reads as TGTGCCAGCAGAAGCTCACAGGGGAGAGGAAATACGCAGTATTTT. The chain has TRBV12-3 or TRBV12-4 and TRBJ2-3; 7 positions match TRBD1. The junction had 13 bases not matched to a gene; V was cut back by 6 bases and J by 7 bases. The length of the CDR3 is 15 residues.

DNA of the CDR3: TGTGCCACCAGTGATTCGCCGAGATCCGGGGCCTTGGAGCAGTACTTC. This gives the protein CATSDSPRSGALEQYF. The chain combines TRBV24-1 with TRBJ2-7; TRBD1 or TRBD2 may be the D gene (5 bases each). This CDR3 region has 16 residues. Germline loops: CDR1 KGHDR, CDR2 SFDVKD. The V end was cut by 2 bases, the J end by 7 bases, with 20 bases between.

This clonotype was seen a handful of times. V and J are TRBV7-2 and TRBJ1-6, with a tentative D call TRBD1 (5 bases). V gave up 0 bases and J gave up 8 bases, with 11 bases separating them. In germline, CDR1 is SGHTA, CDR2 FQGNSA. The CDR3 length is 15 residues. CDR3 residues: CASSLAPGSDSPLHF. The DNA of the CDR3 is TGTGCCAGCAGCTTAGCGCCAGGGTCGGATTCACCCCTCCACTTT.

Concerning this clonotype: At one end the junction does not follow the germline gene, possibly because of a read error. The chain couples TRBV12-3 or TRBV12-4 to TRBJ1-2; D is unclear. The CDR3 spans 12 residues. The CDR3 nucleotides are TGTGCCAGCAGTTTTTCCCCGTATGGCTGCACCTTC. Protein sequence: CASSFSPYGCTF.

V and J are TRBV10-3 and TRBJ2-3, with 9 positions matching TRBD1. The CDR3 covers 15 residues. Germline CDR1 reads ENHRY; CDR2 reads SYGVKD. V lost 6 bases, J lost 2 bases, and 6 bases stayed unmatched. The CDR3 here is CAISGGTGNTDTQYF. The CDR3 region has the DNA TGTGCCATCAGCGGGGGGACAGGGAACACAGATACGCAGTATTTT.

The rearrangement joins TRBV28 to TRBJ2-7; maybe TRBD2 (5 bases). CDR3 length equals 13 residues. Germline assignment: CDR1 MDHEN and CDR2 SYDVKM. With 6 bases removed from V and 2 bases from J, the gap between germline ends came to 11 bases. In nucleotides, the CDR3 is TGTGCCAGCAGGCCGGGATCCCCCTACGAGCAGTACTTC. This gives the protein CASRPGSPYEQYF.

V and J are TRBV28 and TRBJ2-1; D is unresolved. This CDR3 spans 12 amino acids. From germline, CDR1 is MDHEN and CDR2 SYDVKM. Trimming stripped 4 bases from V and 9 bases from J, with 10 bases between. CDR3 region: CASSSTYGEQFF. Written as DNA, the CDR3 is TGTGCCAGCAGTTCTACGTACGGTGAGCAGTTCTTC.

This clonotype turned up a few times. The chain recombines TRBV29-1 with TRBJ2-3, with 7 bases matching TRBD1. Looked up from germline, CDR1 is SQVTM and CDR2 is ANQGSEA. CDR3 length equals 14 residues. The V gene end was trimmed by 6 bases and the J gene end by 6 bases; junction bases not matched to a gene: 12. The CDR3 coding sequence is TGCAGCGTCGGGGACAGACGAGGGGTGGATACGCAGTATTTT. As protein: CSVGDRRGVDTQYF.

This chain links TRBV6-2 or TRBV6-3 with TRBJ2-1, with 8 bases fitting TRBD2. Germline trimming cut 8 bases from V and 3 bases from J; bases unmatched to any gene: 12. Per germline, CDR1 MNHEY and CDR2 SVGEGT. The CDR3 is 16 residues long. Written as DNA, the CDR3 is TGTGCCAGCCTCTATTTCGGCGGGAGGCACTACAATGAGCAGTTCTTC. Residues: CASLYFGGRHYNEQFF.

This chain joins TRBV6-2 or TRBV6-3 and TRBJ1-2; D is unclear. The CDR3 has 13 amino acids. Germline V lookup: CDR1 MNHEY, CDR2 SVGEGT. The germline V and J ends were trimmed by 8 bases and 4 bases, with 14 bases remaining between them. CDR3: CASVPGPVYGYTF. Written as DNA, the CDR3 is TGTGCCAGCGTTCCAGGACCTGTCTATGGCTACACCTTC.

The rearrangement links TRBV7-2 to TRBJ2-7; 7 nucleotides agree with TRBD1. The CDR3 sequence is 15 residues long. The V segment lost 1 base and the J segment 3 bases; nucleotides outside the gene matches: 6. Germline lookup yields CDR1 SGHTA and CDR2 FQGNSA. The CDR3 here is CASSLVFDRDYEQYF. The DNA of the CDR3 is TGTGCCAGCAGCTTAGTTTTTGACAGGGACTACGAGCAGTACTTC.

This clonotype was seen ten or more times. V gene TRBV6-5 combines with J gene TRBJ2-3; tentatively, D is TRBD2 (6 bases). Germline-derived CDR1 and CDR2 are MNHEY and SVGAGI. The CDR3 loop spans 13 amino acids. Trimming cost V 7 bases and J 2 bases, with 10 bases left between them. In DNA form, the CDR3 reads TGTGCCAGCACGCGGGGCCCCACAGATACGCAGTATTTT. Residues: CASTRGPTDTQYF.

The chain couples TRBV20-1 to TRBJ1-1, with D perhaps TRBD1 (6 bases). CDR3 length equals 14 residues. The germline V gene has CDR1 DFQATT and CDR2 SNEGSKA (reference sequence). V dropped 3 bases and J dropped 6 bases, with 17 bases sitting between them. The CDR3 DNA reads TGCAGTGCTAGGCCAGAAGGGGGGCGGGCTGAAGCTTTCTTT. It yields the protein CSARPEGGRAEAFF.

CDR3 bases: TGCGCCAGCAGCCAACGGGGGGAGTTCCCCCTCAATGAGCAGTTCTTC. Protein sequence: CASSQRGEFPLNEQFF. V usage is TRBV4-3 and J usage is TRBJ2-1; 7 bases align to TRBD2. CDR3 length equals 16 residues. The junction had 10 bases not matched to a gene; V was cut back by 2 bases and J by 6 bases. Per germline, CDR1 LGHNA and CDR2 YSLEER.

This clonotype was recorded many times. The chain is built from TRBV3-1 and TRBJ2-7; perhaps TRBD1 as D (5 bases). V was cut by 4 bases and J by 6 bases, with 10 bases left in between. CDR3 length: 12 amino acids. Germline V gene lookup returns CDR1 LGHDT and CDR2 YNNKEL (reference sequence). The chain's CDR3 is CASSLRQFEQYF. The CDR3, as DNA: TGTGCCAGCAGCCTTCGACAGTTCGAGCAGTACTTC.

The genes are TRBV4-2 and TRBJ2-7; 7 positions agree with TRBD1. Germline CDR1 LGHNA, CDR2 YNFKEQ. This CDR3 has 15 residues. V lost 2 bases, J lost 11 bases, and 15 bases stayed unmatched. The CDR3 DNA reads TGTGCCAGCAGCCAAAGGATCGGACAGGCCGAGACCGAGTACTTC. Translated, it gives CASSQRIGQAETEYF.

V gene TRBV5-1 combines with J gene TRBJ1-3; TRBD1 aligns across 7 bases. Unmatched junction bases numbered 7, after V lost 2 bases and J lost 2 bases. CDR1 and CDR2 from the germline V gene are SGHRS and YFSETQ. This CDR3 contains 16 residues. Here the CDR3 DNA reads TGCGCCAGCAGCTTCCACGTAGGGACAGCTGGAAACACCATATATTTT. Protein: CASSFHVGTAGNTIYF. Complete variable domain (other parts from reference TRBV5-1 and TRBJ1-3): KAGVTQTPRYLIKTRGQQVTLSCSPISGHRSVSWYQQTPGQGLQFLFEYFSETQRNKGNFPGRFSGRQFSNSRSEMNVSTLELGDSALYLCASSFHVGTAGNTIYFGEGSWLTVV.

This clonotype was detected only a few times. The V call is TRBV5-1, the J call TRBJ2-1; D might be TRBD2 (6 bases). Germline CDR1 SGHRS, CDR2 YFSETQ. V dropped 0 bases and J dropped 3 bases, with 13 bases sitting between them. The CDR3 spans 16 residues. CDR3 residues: CASSLEAAGFYNEQFF. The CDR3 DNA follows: TGCGCCAGCAGCTTGGAAGCAGCGGGCTTCTACAATGAGCAGTTCTTC.

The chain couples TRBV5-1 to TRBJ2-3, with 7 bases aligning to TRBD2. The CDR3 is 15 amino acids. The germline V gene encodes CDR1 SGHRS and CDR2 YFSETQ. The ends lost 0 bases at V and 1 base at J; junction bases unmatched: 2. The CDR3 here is CASSLGDYRTDTQYF. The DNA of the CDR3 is TGCGCCAGCAGCTTGGGGGACTACCGCACAGATACGCAGTATTTT.

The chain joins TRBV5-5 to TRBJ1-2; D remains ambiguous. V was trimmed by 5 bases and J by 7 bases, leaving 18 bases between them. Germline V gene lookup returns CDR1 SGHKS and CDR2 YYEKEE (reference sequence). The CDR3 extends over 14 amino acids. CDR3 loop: CASSSAALLGGYTF. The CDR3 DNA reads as TGTGCCAGCAGTAGCGCGGCGTTGCTTGGTGGCTACACCTTC. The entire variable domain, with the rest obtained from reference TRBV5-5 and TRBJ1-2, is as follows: DAGVTQSPTHLIKTRGQQVTLRCSPISGHKSVSWYQQVLGQGPQFIFQYYEKEERGRGNFPDRFSARQFPNYSSELNVNALLLGDSALYLCASSSAALLGGYTFGSGTRLTVV.